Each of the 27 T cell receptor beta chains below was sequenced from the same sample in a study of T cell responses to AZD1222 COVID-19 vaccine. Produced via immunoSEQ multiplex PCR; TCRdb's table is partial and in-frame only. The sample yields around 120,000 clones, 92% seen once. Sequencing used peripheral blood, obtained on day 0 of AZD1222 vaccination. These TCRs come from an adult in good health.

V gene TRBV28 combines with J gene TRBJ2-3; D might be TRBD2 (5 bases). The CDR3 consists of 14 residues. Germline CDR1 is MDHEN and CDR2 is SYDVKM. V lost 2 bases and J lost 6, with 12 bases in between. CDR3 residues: CASSLAGNSDTQYF. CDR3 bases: TGTGCCAGCAGTTTAGCGGGTAATAGTGATACGCAGTATTTT.

CDR3 amino acids: CASSNRRGGTMNTEAFF. The CDR3 DNA is TGTGCCAGTAGTAATCGAAGGGGGGGAACCATGAACACTGAAGCTTTCTTT. The chain is built from TRBV19 and TRBJ1-1, with D tentatively TRBD1 (6 bases). Germline values: CDR1 LNHDA, CDR2 SQIVND (reference sequence). Trimming pared 4 bases from V and 0 bases from J, leaving 18 bases between. The CDR3 is made up of 17 amino acids.

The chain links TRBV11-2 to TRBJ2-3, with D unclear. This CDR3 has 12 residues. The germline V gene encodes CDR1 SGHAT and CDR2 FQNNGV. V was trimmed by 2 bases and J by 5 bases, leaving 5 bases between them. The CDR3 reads CASSLFVDTQYF. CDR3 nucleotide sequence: TGTGCCAGCAGCTTATTTGTAGATACGCAGTATTTT.

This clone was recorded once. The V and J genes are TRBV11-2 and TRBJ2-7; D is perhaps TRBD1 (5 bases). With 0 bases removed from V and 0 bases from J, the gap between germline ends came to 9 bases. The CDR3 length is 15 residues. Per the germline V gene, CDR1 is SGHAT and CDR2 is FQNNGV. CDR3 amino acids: CASSLDVRVSYEQYF. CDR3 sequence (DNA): TGTGCCAGCAGCTTAGATGTCAGGGTCTCCTACGAGCAGTACTTC.

Here the CDR3 DNA reads TGTGCCAGTAGTATTGCCAGGGCGAACACCGGGGAGCTGTTTTTT. Its translation is CASSIARANTGELFF. The chain couples TRBV19 to TRBJ2-2; possibly TRBD1 for D (5 bases). The CDR3 loop spans 15 amino acids. The germline CDR1 and CDR2 sequences are LNHDA and SQIVND (reference sequence). Trimming removed 3 bases at V and 0 bases at J, with 8 bases between.

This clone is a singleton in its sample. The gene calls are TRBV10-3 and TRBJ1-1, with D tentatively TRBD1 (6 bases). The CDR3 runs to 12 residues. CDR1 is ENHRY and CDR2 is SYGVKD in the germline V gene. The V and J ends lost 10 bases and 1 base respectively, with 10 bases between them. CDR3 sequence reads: CATGHQNTEAFF. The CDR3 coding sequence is TGTGCCACGGGACATCAGAACACTGAAGCTTTCTTT.

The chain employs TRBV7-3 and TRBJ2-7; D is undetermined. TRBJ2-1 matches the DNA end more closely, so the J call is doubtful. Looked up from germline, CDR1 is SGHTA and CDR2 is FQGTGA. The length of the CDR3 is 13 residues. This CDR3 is CASSLGQNNEQFF. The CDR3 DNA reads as TGTGCCAGCAGCTTGGGCCAAAACAATGAGCAGTTCTTC.

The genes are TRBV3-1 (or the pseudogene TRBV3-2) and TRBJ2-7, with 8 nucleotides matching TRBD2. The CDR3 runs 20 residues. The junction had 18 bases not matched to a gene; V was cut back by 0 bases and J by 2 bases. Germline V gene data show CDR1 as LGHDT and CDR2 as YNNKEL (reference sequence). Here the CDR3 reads CASSQDPVAGGISPPYEQYF. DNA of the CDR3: TGTGCCAGCAGCCAAGATCCAGTGGCGGGAGGAATCAGTCCCCCCTACGAGCAGTACTTC.

CDR3 in amino acids: CASSQVQGPYEQYF. The CDR3 DNA follows: TGCGCCAGCAGCCAAGTGCAGGGACCCTACGAGCAGTACTTC. This chain links TRBV4-1 with TRBJ2-7; D is perhaps TRBD1 or TRBD2 (5 bases each). There are 14 residues in the CDR3. Germline CDR1 MGHRA, CDR2 YSYEKL. Trimming took off 1 base at V and 2 bases at J, with 9 bases between the two ends.

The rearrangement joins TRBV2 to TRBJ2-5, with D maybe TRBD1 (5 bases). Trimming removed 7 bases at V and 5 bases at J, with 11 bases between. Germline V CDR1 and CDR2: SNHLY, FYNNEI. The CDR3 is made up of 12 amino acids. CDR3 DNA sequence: TGTGCCAGCACAGGGTTTCGGGAGACCCAGTACTTC. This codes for CASTGFRETQYF. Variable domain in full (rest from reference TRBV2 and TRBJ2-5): EPEVTQTPSHQVTQMGQEVILRCVPISNHLYFYWYRQILGQKVEFLVSFYNNEISEKSEIFDDQFSVERPDGSNFTLKIRSTKLEDSAMYFCASTGFRETQYFGPGTRLLVL.

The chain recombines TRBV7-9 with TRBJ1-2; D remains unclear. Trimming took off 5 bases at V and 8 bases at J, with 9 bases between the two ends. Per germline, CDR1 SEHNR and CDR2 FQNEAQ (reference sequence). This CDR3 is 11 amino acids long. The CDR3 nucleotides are TGTGCCAGCAGCCGTAGCCGCGGCTACACCTTC. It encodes CASSRSRGYTF.

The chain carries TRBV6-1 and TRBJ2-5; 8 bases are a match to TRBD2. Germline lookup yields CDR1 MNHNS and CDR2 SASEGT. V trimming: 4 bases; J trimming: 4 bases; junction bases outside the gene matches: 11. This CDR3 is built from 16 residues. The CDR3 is CASSVQFGGATETQYF. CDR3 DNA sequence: TGTGCCAGCAGTGTCCAGTTCGGGGGGGCTACAGAGACCCAGTACTTC.

The CDR3 is CASSPALSGQGLAGELFF. The CDR3 nucleotides are TGTGCCAGCAGCCCCGCGCTGTCGGGACAGGGCTTAGCCGGGGAGCTGTTTTTT. The rearrangement links TRBV28 to TRBJ2-2, with 9 bases fitting TRBD1. The CDR3 is 18 residues long. Germline values: CDR1 MDHEN, CDR2 SYDVKM. V trimming: 6 bases; J trimming: 6 bases; junction bases outside the gene matches: 17. The variable domain in full, with the rest retrieved from reference TRBV28 and TRBJ2-2, is DVKVTQSSRYLVKRTGEKVFLECVQDMDHENMFWYRQDPGLGLRLIYFSYDVKMKEKGDIPEGYSVSREKKERFSLILESASTNQTSMYLCASSPALSGQGLAGELFFGEGSRLTVL.

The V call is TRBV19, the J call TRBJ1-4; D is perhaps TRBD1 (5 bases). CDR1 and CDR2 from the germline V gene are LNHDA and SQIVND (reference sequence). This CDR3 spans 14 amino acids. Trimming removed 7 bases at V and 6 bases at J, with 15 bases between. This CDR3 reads CASTANRNHEKLFF. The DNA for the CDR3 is TGTGCCAGTACGGCGAACAGGAATCATGAAAAACTGTTTTTT.

CDR3 coding DNA: TGTGCCAGCAGCCAAGATTTCCCCTTTAGCGGAGAGAGACCCTACGAGCAGTACTTC. This codes for CASSQDFPFSGERPYEQYF. The gene calls are TRBV4-2 and TRBJ2-7; D is possibly TRBD2 (6 bases). V gave up 0 bases and J gave up 2 bases, with 23 bases separating them. Germline V gives CDR1 LGHNA, CDR2 YNFKEQ. The CDR3 sequence is 19 residues long.

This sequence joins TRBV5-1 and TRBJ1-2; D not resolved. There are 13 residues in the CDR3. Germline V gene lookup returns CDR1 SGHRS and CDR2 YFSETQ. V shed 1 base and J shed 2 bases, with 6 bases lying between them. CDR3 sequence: CASSLSFNYGYTF. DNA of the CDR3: TGCGCCAGCAGCTTGAGTTTCAACTATGGCTACACCTTC.

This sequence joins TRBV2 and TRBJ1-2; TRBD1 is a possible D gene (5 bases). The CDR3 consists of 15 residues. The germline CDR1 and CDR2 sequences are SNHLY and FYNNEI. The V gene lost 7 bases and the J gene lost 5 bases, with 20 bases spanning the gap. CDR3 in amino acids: CASTLLGTGGYGYTF. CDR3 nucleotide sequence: TGTGCCAGCACCTTATTGGGGACTGGGGGTTATGGCTACACCTTC.

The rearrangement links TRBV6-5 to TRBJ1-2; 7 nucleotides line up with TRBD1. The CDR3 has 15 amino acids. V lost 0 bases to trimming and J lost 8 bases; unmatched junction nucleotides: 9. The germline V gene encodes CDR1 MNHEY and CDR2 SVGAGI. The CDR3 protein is CASSYSSGGLRGYTF. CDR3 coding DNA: TGTGCCAGCAGTTACTCCTCAGGGGGACTTCGGGGCTACACCTTC.

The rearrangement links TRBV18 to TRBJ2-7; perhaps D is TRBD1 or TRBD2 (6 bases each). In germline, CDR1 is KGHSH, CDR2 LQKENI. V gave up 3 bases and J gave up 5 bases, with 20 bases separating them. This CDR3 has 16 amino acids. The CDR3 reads CASSPPAGGEGNEQYF. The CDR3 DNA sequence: TGTGCCAGCTCACCCCCAGCCGGGGGCGAGGGAAACGAGCAGTACTTC.

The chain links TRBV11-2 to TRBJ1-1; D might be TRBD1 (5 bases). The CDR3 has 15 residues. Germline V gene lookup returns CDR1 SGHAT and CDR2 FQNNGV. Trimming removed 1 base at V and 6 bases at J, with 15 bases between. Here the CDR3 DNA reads TGTGCCAGCAGCTTAGGAACCGGGGGTGTCTCTGAAGCTTTCTTT. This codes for CASSLGTGGVSEAFF.

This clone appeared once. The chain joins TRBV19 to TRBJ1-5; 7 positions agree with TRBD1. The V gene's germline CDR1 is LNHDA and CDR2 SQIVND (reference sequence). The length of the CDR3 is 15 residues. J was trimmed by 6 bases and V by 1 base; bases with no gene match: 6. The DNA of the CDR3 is TGTGCCAGTAGTATAGTCCGCAGGGGGACTCAGCCCCAGCATTTT. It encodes CASSIVRRGTQPQHF. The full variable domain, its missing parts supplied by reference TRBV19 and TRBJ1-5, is DGGITQSPKYLFRKEGQNVTLSCEQNLNHDAMYWYRQDPGQGLRLIYYSQIVNDFQKGDIAEGYSVSREKKESFPLTVTSAQKNPTAFYLCASSIVRRGTQPQHFGDGTRLSIL.

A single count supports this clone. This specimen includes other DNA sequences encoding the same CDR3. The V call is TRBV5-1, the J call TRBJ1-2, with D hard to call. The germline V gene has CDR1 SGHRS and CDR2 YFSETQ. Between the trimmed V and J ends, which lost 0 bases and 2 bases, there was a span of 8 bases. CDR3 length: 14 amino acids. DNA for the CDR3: TGCGCCAGCAGCTTGGAGTCACCAAACTATGGCTACACCTTC. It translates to CASSLESPNYGYTF.

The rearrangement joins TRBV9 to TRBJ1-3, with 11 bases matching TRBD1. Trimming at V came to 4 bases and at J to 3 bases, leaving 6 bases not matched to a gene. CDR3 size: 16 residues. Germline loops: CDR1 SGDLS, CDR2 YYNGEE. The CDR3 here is CASSIGQGALGNTIYF. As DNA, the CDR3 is TGTGCCAGCAGCATCGGACAGGGGGCGCTTGGAAACACCATATATTTT.

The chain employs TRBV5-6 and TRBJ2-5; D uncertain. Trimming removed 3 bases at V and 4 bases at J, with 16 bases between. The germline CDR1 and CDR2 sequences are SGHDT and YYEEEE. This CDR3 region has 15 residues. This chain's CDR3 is CASSSDVGLRETQYF. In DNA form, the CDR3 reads TGTGCCAGCAGCTCAGATGTCGGGCTACGAGAGACCCAGTACTTC.

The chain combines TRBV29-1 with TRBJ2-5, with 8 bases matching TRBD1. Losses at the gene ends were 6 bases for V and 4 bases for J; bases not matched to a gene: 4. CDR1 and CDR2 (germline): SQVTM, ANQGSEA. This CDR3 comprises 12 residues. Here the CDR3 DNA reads TGCAGCGTCTCCAGGGGGCGAGAGACCCAGTACTTC. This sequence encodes CSVSRGRETQYF.

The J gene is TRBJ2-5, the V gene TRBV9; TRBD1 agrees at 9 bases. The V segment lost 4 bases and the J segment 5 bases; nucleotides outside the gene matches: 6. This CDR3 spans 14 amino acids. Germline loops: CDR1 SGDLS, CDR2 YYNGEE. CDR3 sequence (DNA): TGTGCCAGCAGCCCCGGGACAGGGTGGGAGACCCAGTACTTC. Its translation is CASSPGTGWETQYF.

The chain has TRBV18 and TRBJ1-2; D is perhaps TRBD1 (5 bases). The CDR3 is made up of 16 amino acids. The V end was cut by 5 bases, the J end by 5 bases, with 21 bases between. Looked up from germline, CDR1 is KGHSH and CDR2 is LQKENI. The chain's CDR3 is CASSRGLGGVRYGYTF. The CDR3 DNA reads TGTGCCAGCTCAAGAGGGCTTGGGGGGGTACGGTATGGCTACACCTTC.